The T cell receptor (beta chain) described here comes from a study of blood T cell repertoires in COVID-19. As handled by the study authors: Scientists estimated how many nucleated cells there were by amplifying reference gene primers. The repertoire was sequenced with immunoSEQ multiplex PCR; TCRdb's copy has only in-frame clones and lacks some. Clone size and V and J calls were adopted from that table, with D and trimming inferred from the DNA. The data contain some 210,000 clones, 80% to 85% of them singletons. V was clipped by 3 bases and J by 5 bases, with 17 bases between them. Per the germline V gene, CDR1 is GTSNPN and CDR2 is SVGIG (reference sequence). The CDR3 totals 16 residues.

Sequencing used PBMCs or T cells enriched from blood (not recorded which). The rearrangement uses TRBV30 and TRBJ1-6, with D possibly TRBD1 on 6 matching bases. The TCR comes from a woman aged 45-65 years with acute COVID-19. The CDR3 is CAWRGTGAGDNSPLHF. The DNA for the CDR3 is TGTGCCTGGAGGGGGACCGGGGCAGGGGATAATTCACCCCTCCACTTT. The whole variable domain, filled in from reference TRBV30 and TRBJ1-6, reads SQTIHQWPATLVQPVGSPLSLECTVEGTSNPNLYWYRQAAGRGLQLLFYSVGIGQISSEVPQNLSASRPQDRQFILSSKKLLLSDSGFYLCAWRGTGAGDNSPLHFGNGTRLTVT.